Only one count was recorded for the clone carrying this T cell receptor beta chain. The sample comes from a study of blood T cell repertoires in COVID-19. As for the study in general: Samples of COVID-19 (acute and convalescent) were obtained from the United States, Italy and Spain.

The CDR3 has 15 residues. The V gene lost 5 bases and the J gene lost 6 bases, with 18 bases spanning the gap. The protocol was immunoSEQ multiplex PCR, while the TCRdb copy is restricted to in-frame clones and leaves out a portion. The top ten clones hold 1% to 1.4% of a sample with approximately 170,000 clones, around nine tenths of them seen once. This sequence originates from a man aged 25-45 years with acute or convalescent COVID-19. The chain joins TRBV6-7 to TRBJ2-3; D gene ambiguous. TRBV6-7 is recorded as an ORF, its role being uncertain. Sequencing was done on a sample of peripheral blood. The CDR3, as DNA: TGTGCCAGCAGTAGCAATAGTATCTTATTGGATACGCAGTATTTT. It encodes CASSSNSILLDTQYF.